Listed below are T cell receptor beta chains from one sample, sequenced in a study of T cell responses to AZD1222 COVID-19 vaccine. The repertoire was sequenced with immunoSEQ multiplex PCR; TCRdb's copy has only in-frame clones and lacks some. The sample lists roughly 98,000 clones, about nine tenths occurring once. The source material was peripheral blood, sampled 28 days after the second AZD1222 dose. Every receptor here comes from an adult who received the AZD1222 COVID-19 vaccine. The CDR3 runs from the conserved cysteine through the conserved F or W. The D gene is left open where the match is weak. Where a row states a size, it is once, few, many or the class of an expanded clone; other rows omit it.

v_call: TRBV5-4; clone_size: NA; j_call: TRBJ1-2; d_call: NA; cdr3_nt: TGTGCCAGCAGCGTGATGGAAGGAGGGGGTCACTATGGCTACACCTTC; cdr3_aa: CASSVMEGGGHYGYTF
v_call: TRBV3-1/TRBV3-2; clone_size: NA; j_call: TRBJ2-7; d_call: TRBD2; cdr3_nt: TGTGCCAGCAGCCTACGGGAGGCCGGCTACGAGCAGTACTTC; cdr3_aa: CASSLREAGYEQYF
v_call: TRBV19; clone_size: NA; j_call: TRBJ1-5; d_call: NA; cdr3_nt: TGTGCCAGTAGTCAACTCGTTGGGGGTCTGCCCCAGCATTTT; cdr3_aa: CASSQLVGGLPQHF
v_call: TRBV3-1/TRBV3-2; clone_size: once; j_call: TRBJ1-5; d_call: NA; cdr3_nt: TGTGCCAGCAGCCAAGTGTCAGGTTCTGGGCAGCCCCAGCATTTT; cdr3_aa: CASSQVSGSGQPQHF
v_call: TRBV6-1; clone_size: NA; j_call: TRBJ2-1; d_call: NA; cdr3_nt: TGTGCCAGCAGTGAAATTAGAGCTAGTCGACGAAATGAGCAGTTCTTC; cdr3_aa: CASSEIRASRRNEQFF
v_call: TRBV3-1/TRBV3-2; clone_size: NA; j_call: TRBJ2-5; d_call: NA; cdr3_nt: TGTGCCAGCAGCCAAGATCAAGAGACCCAGTACTTC; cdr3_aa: CASSQDQETQYF
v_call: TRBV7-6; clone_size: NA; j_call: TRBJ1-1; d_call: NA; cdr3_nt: TGTGCCAGCAGCTTAGAGAGGGACGGCACTGAAGCTTTCTTT; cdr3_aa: CASSLERDGTEAFF
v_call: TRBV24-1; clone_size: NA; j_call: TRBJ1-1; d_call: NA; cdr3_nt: TGTGCCACCAGTGATTTGCATCCCAGGAACACTGAAGCTTTCTTT; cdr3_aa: CATSDLHPRNTEAFF
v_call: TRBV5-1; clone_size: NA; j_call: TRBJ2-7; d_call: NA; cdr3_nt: TGCGCCAGCAGCTTGGCTCCGAGTCGGTTTAGTTACGAGCAGTACTTC; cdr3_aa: CASSLAPSRFSYEQYF
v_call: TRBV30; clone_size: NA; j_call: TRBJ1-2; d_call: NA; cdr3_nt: TGTGCCTGGGCCCTATACTATGGCTACACCTTC; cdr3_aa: CAWALYYGYTF
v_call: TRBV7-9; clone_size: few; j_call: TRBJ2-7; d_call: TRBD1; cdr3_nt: TGTGCCAGCAGGGGAACCGGGACAGGCTACGGGCAGTACTTC; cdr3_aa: CASRGTGTGYGQYF
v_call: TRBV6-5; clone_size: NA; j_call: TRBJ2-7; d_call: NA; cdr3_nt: TGTGCCACCAGACGGACAGTCGACGAGCAGTACTTC; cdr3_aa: CATRRTVDEQYF
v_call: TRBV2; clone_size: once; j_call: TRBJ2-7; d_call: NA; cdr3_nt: TGTGCCAGCAGTGCCACCGCCCGGATAGGGCAGTACTTC; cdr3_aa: CASSATARIGQYF
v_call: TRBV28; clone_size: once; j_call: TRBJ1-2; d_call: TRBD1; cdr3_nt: TGTGCCAGCAGTTATCAGACAGGGGCTAACTATGGCTACACCTTC; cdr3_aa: CASSYQTGANYGYTF
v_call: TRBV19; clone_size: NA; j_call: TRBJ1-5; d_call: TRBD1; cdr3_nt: TGTGCCAGTAGTACCCAGGGGGATCAGCCCCAGCATTTT; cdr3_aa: CASSTQGDQPQHF
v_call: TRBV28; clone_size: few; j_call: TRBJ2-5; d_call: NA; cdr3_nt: TGTGCCAGCAGTCCCTCAACAGGGTATGAAGAGACCCAGTACTTC; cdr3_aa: CASSPSTGYEETQYF
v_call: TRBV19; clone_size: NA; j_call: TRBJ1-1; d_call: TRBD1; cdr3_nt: TGTGCCAGTAGGATTTTTACAGGGGGAGCTTTCTTT; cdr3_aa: CASRIFTGGAFF
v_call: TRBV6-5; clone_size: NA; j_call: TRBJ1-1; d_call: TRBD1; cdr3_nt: TGTGCCAGCAGACCACTGACAGGGGGCGACACTGAAGCTTTCTTT; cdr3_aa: CASRPLTGGDTEAFF
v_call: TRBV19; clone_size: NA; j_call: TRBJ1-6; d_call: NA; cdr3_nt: TGTGCCAGTAGTATGTGGGAATCACCCCTCCACTTT; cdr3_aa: CASSMWESPLHF
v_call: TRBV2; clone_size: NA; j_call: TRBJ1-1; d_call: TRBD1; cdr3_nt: TGTGCCAGCATCTTAGACAGGGGGGCTGAAGCTTTCTTT; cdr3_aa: CASILDRGAEAFF
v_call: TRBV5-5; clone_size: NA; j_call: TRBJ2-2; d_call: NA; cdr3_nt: TGTGCCAGCAGCTTGGGGGCCAAGGCCGGGGAGCTGTTTTTT; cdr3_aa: CASSLGAKAGELFF
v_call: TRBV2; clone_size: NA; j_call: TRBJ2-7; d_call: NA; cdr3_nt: TGTGCCAGCAGTGAAGCGCTTCGGCTTATAGGCCGCTACGAGCAGTACTTC; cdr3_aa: CASSEALRLIGRYEQYF